This TCR beta chain was retrieved from a study of cytomegalovirus exposure and HLA in healthy donors (dated by TCRdb to 2015 to 2018). Broadly, across the study: According to an earlier analysis of around 600 of the donors, roughly 180 million T cells yielded roughly 100 million unique TCR beta sequences and about 300 Gb of sequence data. An early release that covered approximately 600 HLA-typed donors contained about 290 gigabases of sequencing data and 80 million or so unique TCR sequences. Among the roughly 400 genotyped donors, 75% to 90% belonged to the genetic ancestry cluster associated with self-reported Caucasian donors. The aim of the study was to test whether cataloging public T cell receptors could identify signatures of past pathogen exposure. The T cell repertoires of some 700 subjects were profiled by immunosequencing and related to cytomegalovirus serostatus. A separate validation cohort of 100 to 150 different subjects was used in addition to the 666-subject first cohort. To predict cytomegalovirus infection status, the study brought together high-throughput TCR immunosequencing, statistical association of individual TCRs with disease status, and machine learning. A later analysis re-examined previously published TCR beta repertoires from about 700 donors and added high-resolution HLA genotyping to investigate patterns of TCR occurrence. Rather than using new phenotypic data, the later analysis identified candidate immune exposures from TCR beta sequences and from how often those sequences occurred across donors. An earlier analysis of roughly 600 of the donors used high-throughput TCR beta sequencing to judge whether each TCR beta V gene segment behaved as functional or pseudogenic. Donor age, sex, ethnicity and CMV serostatus were collected together with the repertoire data. In a later genetic analysis, genome-wide SNP genotypes for about three fifths of the roughly 670 donors were used, and that subset was treated as a discovery cohort. Every discovery cohort repertoire had been produced on one sequencing platform. HLA typing included class I and class II loci at four-digit resolution. Typing coverage varied by locus: 629-630 donors for A, B, C, DRB1 and DQB1; approximately 520 for DQA1; around 610 for DPA1; about 450 for DPB1. Because of strong linkage in the cohort, four or five DR-DQ haplotypes were treated as single units for association and clustering. On average, around 200,000 unique TCR beta nucleotide sequences were sequenced per donor among about 400 genotyped donors of the cohort, with around 19% of those sequences being non-productive.

Comments on this clone: Its antigen remains undetermined. No base qualities exist here, and no much larger clone lies one base off it. This CDR3 is also generated by other DNA sequences in the sample.

The library was obtained by the immunoSEQ multiplex PCR assay. A mixture of 60 forward primers for TCR Vbeta segments and 13 reverse primers for TCR Jbeta segments was used in the multiplex PCR. A multiplex PCR assay on genomic DNA amplified the CDR3 region of rearranged TCR beta genes. On the Illumina HiSeq System, the amplified TCR beta libraries were sequenced as 87-base-pair reads. The study's processing was this. A later analysis tallied roughly 80 million unique TCR beta chains across the roughly 610 repertoires, and about 10 million of those chains were shared by two or more donors. A nearest-neighbor algorithm error-corrected the raw reads and collapsed the reads into unique sequences, merging closely related sequences to remove PCR and sequencing errors. Alignment of CDR3 sequences to IMGT reference sequences was used to assign V, D and J gene segments. Each retained sequence needed at least a six-nucleotide match to both a V gene segment and a J gene segment. Rearrangements were classified as productive when the CDR3 lacked stop codons and remained in frame with V and J, and all other rearrangements were classified as non-productive. CDR3 was defined by IMGT convention, running from the second conserved V-encoded cysteine to the conserved J-encoded phenylalanine. In an earlier analysis of more than 550 of the donors, sequences lacking an unambiguous match to a single V gene segment were excluded. In an earlier analysis of 587 of the donors, V segments were called functional above 56.7% productive rearrangements and were called segregating when the between-donor standard deviation exceeded 5%. A statistical classification framework was built to diagnose cytomegalovirus status from the catalog of TCR beta chain sequences. A later analysis assigned V and J genes by comparing TCR nucleotide sequences with IMGT/GENE-DB human TR gene sequences. The TCRdist pipeline was used in a later analysis to assign CDR3 sequences and most-parsimonious VDJ recombination scenarios. In a later analysis, each TCR beta chain was defined by its CDR3 amino acid sequence together with its V-gene family, and reads lacking a unique V-gene family were excluded. A later analysis removed 592 highly shared, low-generation-probability nucleotide sequences to deal with suspected cross-contamination and a sequencing artifact. For each public chain, a later analysis derived a clonal expansion index from normalized ranks of inferred template counts within each repertoire. A later analysis computed generation probabilities with a VDJ recombination model fitted to out-of-frame rearrangements, and checked the results against IGoR. In a later analysis, hypergeometric tests were used to score TCR-TCR, TCR-HLA and TCR-CMV co-occurrence, with a repertoire-size bias correction applied to TCR pairs. False discovery rates were estimated in a later analysis by permuting HLA or CMV assignments 20 times. In a later analysis, co-occurring TCRs were grouped using DBSCAN, and TCRdist sequence similarity was added for clustering within HLA-allele-positive subsets. Repertoires with fewer than 30,000 or more than 120,000 public chains, plus five repertoires with anomalous nucleotide sharing, were excluded from co-occurrence clustering. This is the immuneACCESS table as TCRdb keeps it, with only in-frame sequences that have V and J called. A part of the clones is gone; compared with another copy, unresolved V genes explain less than half, and the rest is unexplained. V, J and clone size are taken as reported in that table, and D and trimming were inferred from the DNA itself. The sample table lists 150,000 to 180,000 clones, around 75% of them with a count of one. Clones ranked in the top ten supply under 1.5% of the sample.

In total, roughly 710 healthy bone marrow donors made up the cohort. Cohort members were all nominally healthy when sampled, although unrecorded immune exposures were likely present. The donor was CMV seronegative and was included in the group of about 350 seronegative cohort members. A peripheral blood sample was provided by each donor, and peripheral blood mononuclear cells were used for TCR beta sequencing. Genomic DNA extraction from the blood cell samples was performed with the Qiagen DNeasy Blood Extraction Kit. General findings and caveats noted by the study authors: In a later analysis, most CMV-associated TCR beta chains were found to appear HLA-restricted, with HLA associations seemingly driven largely by CMV exposure. According to a later analysis, TCR association rates differed among HLA loci, with DRB1 alleles showing the most associated TCRs and HLA-C alleles showing the fewest. A few of the identified cytomegalovirus-associated TCR beta chains were confirmed in vitro to be specific for cytomegalovirus antigens. Immune exposure information for the cohort was limited to CMV serostatus. A further reported finding was that TCR beta sequences accurately predicted the HLA-A and HLA-B alleles for most subjects in the first cohort. Compared with equally common non-associated chains, HLA-associated TCR beta chains in a later analysis were more clonally expanded and had lower generation probabilities. Broadly in line with IMGT annotations, most TCR beta V segments showed up in productive rearrangements about 87% or about 30% of the time in an earlier analysis of around 550 of the donors. According to the authors, the approach could potentially be generalized to other disease states and immunological phenotypes. Some IMGT-functional V segments, including TRBV6-2 and TRBV6-3, could not be distinguished by the 87-base-pair reads and were therefore excluded. The study listed 164 TCR beta chains as associated with cytomegalovirus. An association between a missense DCLRE1C variant and V-gene and J-gene trimming of TCR beta chains was found in a later genetic analysis and replicated in an independent cohort. Compared with the 666-donor mean, donors in an Asian-associated ancestry cluster had fewer N-insertions in productive TCRs, according to a later genetic analysis. Because counts were too low, seventeen rarely observed V segments, including chromosome 9 orphons, were excluded from the earlier analysis of 587 of the donors. Because some donors lacked HLA typing at each locus, the association tests relied only on the typed subset. When HLA alleles, especially DR and DQ, strongly co-occurred, attributing TCR associations to individual alleles was difficult. Most TCR sequences were observed very rarely across donors, whereas some public TCRs were present in many individuals. The sequencing pipeline was judged likely to have produced a cluster of highly shared sequence variants as a technical artifact. In a later analysis, several top co-occurrence clusters were reported to appear linked to parvovirus B19, influenza, CMV and Epstein-Barr virus. In a later analysis, some 17,000 TCR beta sequences were associated with specific HLA alleles at a false discovery rate of 0.05. Correlated functional status among segregating V segments might be attributable to linkage disequilibrium, but an unknown experimental factor could not be ruled out. The classifier was reported to diagnose cytomegalovirus status with high specificity and sensitivity in both the original and validation cohorts. In this cohort, only TCR beta chains were sequenced, and detectable features were limited by the absence of alpha or paired-chain data. Presence/absence analyses assumed roughly uniform sequencing depth across donors, an assumption that may not hold.

V ends up 2 bases short and J 4 bases short, with an unmatched junction base count of 7. CDR1 and CDR2, per the germline V gene, are KGHSH and LQKENI. The CDR3 runs 15 amino acids, cysteine and phenylalanine included. Kept here is only the CDR3 DNA, which spans 45 bases and is read in frame from base 1. The chain uses TRBV18 and TRBJ2-7, with 8 bases aligning to TRBD2. This clonotype was sampled from a man between 18 and 29 years old in good health and CMV-seronegative. Sample: PBMCs. The sequenced DNA is TGTGCCAGCTCACCAGCAAGCGGGGGATCTTACGAGCAGTACTTC. This is translated as CASSPASGGSYEQYF.